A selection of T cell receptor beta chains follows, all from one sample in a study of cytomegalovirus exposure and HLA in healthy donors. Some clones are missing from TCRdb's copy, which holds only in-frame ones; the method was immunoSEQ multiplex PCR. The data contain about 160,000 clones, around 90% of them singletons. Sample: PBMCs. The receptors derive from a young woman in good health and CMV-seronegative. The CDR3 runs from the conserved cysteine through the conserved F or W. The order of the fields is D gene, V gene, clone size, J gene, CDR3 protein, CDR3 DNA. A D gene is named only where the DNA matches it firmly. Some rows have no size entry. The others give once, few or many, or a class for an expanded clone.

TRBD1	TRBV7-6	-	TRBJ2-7	CASSPARDRGYEQYF	TGTGCCAGCAGCCCAGCCCGGGACAGGGGCTACGAGCAGTACTTC
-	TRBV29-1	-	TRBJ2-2	CSALQDKRHGELFF	TGCAGCGCCCTACAGGACAAAAGGCACGGGGAGCTGTTTTTT
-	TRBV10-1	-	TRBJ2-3	CASSAGFFELSTDTQYF	TGCGCCAGCAGTGCAGGGTTTTTCGAGCTTAGCACAGATACGCAGTATTTT
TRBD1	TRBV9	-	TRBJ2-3	CASSVVAGGRDTQYF	TGTGCCAGCAGCGTAGTCGCAGGGGGCAGAGATACGCAGTATTTT
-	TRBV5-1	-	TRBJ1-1	CASSLKAGAMNTEAFF	TGCGCCAGCAGCTTGAAGGCAGGGGCGATGAACACTGAAGCTTTCTTT
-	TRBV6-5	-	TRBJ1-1	CASRLKRGAEAFF	TGTGCCAGCAGATTAAAGAGAGGTGCGGAAGCTTTCTTT
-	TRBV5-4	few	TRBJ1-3	CASSLGGEENTIYF	TGTGCCAGCAGCCTTGGGGGGGAAGAAAACACCATATATTTT
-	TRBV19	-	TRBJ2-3	CASSLRGRGKDTQYF	TGTGCCAGTAGTCTCAGGGGGCGGGGGAAGGATACGCAGTATTTT
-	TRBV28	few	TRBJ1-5	CASRTDSGNQPQHF	TGTGCCAGCAGAACGGACAGCGGCAATCAGCCCCAGCATTTT
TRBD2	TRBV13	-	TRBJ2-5	CASSSAGAQETQYF	TGTGCCAGCAGCTCAGCGGGAGCCCAAGAGACCCAGTACTTC
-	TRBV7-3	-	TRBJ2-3	CASSGATTGDTQYF	TGTGCCAGCAGCGGGGCCACCACCGGAGATACGCAGTATTTT
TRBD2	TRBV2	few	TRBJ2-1	CASSPRTSSEQFF	TGTGCCAGCAGTCCTCGGACTAGCAGTGAGCAGTTCTTC
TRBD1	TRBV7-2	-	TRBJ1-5	CASSLHGQGQPQHF	TGTGCCAGCAGCTTACACGGACAGGGCCAGCCCCAGCATTTT
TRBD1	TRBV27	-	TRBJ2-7	CASSFVRGINEQYF	TGTGCCAGCAGTTTTGTCAGGGGGATAAACGAGCAGTACTTC
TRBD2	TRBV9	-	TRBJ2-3	CASSIQAGGTDTQYF	TGTGCCAGCAGCATTCAAGCGGGGGGCACAGATACGCAGTATTTT
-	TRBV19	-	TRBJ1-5	CASRTGWRSIYSNQPQHF	TGTGCCAGTAGGACAGGTTGGAGATCCATTTATAGCAATCAGCCCCAGCATTTT
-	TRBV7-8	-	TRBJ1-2	CASSLVTPGYGYTF	TGTGCCAGCAGCTTGGTGACACCCGGCTATGGCTACACCTTC
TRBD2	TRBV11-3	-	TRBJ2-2	CASSSSGLAGSGTGELFF	TGTGCCAGCAGCTCTTCGGGACTAGCGGGATCGGGAACCGGGGAGCTGTTTTTT
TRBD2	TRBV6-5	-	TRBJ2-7	CASSSLLAGPIEQYF	TGTGCCAGCAGTTCCCTACTAGCGGGACCCATCGAGCAGTACTTC
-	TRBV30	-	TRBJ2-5	CAWSVGGLGETQYF	TGTGCCTGGAGTGTAGGAGGGTTGGGAGAGACCCAGTACTTC
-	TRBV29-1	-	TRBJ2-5	CSVGPGSQETQYF	TGCAGCGTTGGACCAGGAAGCCAAGAGACCCAGTACTTC
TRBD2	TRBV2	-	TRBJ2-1	CASKAGVAGVEQFF	TGTGCCAGCAAGGCTGGGGTAGCGGGGGTGGAGCAGTTCTTC
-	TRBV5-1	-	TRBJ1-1	CASSLDGRLNTEAFF	TGCGCCAGCAGCTTGGATGGCAGACTTAACACTGAAGCTTTCTTT
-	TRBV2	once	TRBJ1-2	CASSEPGRAAYGYTF	TGTGCCAGCAGTGAACCGGGCAGGGCGGCCTATGGCTACACCTTC
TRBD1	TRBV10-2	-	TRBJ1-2	CASSDGGARGRGGYTF	TGCGCCAGCAGTGATGGCGGGGCCAGGGGGCGAGGAGGCTACACCTTC
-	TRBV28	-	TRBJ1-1	CASSLESTGNTEAFF	TGTGCCAGCAGTTTAGAAAGCACGGGGAACACTGAAGCTTTCTTT
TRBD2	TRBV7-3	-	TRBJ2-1	CASSYGGLADGEQFF	TGTGCCAGCAGCTACGGGGGACTAGCGGACGGTGAGCAGTTCTTC
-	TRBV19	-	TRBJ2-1	CASSIGGGPYNEQFF	TGTGCCAGTAGTATTGGGGGGGGCCCCTACAATGAGCAGTTCTTC
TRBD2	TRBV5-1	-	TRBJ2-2	CASSWRLAGGATGELFF	TGCGCCAGCAGCTGGCGACTAGCGGGAGGTGCCACCGGGGAGCTGTTTTTT